The following is a T cell receptor (beta chain) sequence with its context. The antigen is unknown. TCRdb keeps only in-frame clones here, not all; method: immunoSEQ multiplex PCR. The table records roughly 86,000 clones, approximately 89% of them present only once. The sample comes from a study of a mutant IDH1 vaccine in newly diagnosed glioma. Trimming took 0 bases from V and 4 from J; bases not matched to a gene: 5. The CDR3 totals 15 residues. Germline V gene lookup returns CDR1 MNHNY and CDR2 SVGAGI (reference sequence). Documented time point: week 47, end of study. Vaccination comprised doses that each held 300 ug of mutant IDH1 20-mer peptide, plus topical imiquimod.

The TCR was taken from a woman aged 45-65 years with glioma. V is TRBV6-6 and J is TRBJ2-7, with 8 bases matching TRBD1. This specimen consisted of PBMCs, obtained from a glioma patient whose treatment included an IDH1 peptide vaccine. The chain's CDR3 is CASSYSLDRVYEQYF. CDR3 sequence (DNA): TGTGCCAGCAGTTACTCGCTGGACAGGGTATACGAGCAGTACTTC.